These T cell receptor beta chains were read from a single sample in a study of identifying expanded T cells in peripheral blood. Repertoires were generated with immunoSEQ multiplex PCR, while TCRdb's copy carries only in-frame clones and drops some. Of around 100,000 clones in the sample, around 89% are singletons; the top ten hold about 15%. Sequenced: blood. The source is a person aged 18-70 years in good health. The conserved cysteine and the conserved F or W are not part of the CDR3 here. The order of the fields is CDR3 length, V gene, CDR3 protein.

11,TRBV2,ASSETGNYGYT
13,TRBV6-5,ASSWRTGSSYEQY
13,TRBV28,ASSSIWGGTGELF
12,TRBV7-2,ASSLDSLTDTQY
12,TRBV28,ASSFRVVGSAQY
9,TRBV11-2,ASSLEETQY
13,TRBV5-4,ASSQPGQASDEQF
12,TRBV25-1,ASSIAGGTGELF
11,TRBV27,ASSSGVLNEQF
10,TRBV7-2,ASSVPGTWQF
13,TRBV28,ASTEMDRGGTEAF
9,TRBV10-1,ASSRGPEQF
11,TRBV4-1,ASSQPTGVEAF
12,TRBV2,ASSGPSNTGELF
11,TRBV7-7,ASSLSSTDTQY
11,TRBV5-1,ASSLAGQDIQY
14,TRBV5-4,ASSLKLAGGGNEQF
13,TRBV28,ASSLWGRLAQTQY
10,TRBV18,ASSPQGTEAF
13,TRBV30,AWSRGTGGAGELF
11,TRBV18,ASSPLVDETQY
13,TRBV9,ASSPSDRVEDGYT
13,TRBV9,ASSPSGEGDQPQH
13,TRBV29-1,SVTLAYRSSYEQY
14,TRBV29-1,SVGRDRVVSNYGYT
13,TRBV10-3,AISGGPISGNTIY
15,TRBV4-1,ASSQDPQGRYGNTQY
12,TRBV7-9,ASSFGTGSYGYT
12,TRBV6-5,ASSPRETAYEQY